Following are 18 T cell receptor beta chains from one sample sequenced in a study of CD8+ T cells in alopecia areata. Treatment here: oral pan-JAK inhibitor, 5-10 mg twice daily. Extracted RNA was reverse transcribed, and the resulting cDNA served as sequencing template. TCRdb's table, derived via immunoSEQ multiplex PCR, lists solely in-frame clones and lacks some. In the table there are over 100,000 clones, roughly 55% of which are singletons. The sequences come from CD8+ T cells sorted from blood, collected at week 24, from a patient treated with tofacitinib. The receptors were gathered from a human donor with alopecia areata.

The chain employs TRBV29-1 and TRBJ1-1; D uncertain. With 4 bases removed from V and 4 bases from J, the gap between germline ends came to 16 bases. Germline V CDR1 and CDR2: SQVTM, ANQGSEA. This CDR3 contains 14 residues. The CDR3 nucleotides are TGCAGCGTTGTCATACCGGGTTCGGGCACTGAAGCTTTCTTT. As protein: CSVVIPGSGTEAFF.

With regard to this clone: The sample carries other DNA sequences with the same CDR3. The chain recombines TRBV9 with TRBJ1-1, with a weak D call TRBD1 (5 bases). Trimming cost V 0 bases and J 4 bases, with 7 bases left between them. The CDR3 is 13 residues long. The germline V gene has CDR1 SGDLS and CDR2 YYNGEE. The CDR3 DNA is TGTGCCAGCAGCGTAGGGGGCCTCACTGAAGCTTTCTTT. This sequence encodes CASSVGGLTEAFF.

This sequence joins TRBV5-4 and TRBJ2-7; D tentatively fits TRBD1 or TRBD2 (6 bases each). In germline, CDR1 is SGHNT, CDR2 YYREEE (reference sequence). This CDR3 has 15 residues. V shed 1 base and J shed 3 bases, with 14 bases lying between them. The CDR3 nucleotides read TGTGCCAGCAGCTTGCGGCAGGGGACTTACTACGAGCAGTACTTC. This encodes CASSLRQGTYYEQYF.

CDR3 loop: CASSFNSPYEQYF. CDR3 DNA sequence: TGTGCCAGCAGCTTCAACTCCCCCTACGAGCAGTACTTC. The chain uses TRBV5-6 and TRBJ2-7; D is ambiguous. Germline CDR1 is SGHDT and CDR2 is YYEEEE. V gave up 2 bases and J gave up 2 bases, with 8 bases separating them. The CDR3 loop spans 13 amino acids.

This clone was counted only a few times. This specimen includes other DNA sequences encoding the same CDR3. This CDR3 is CASSYSTGGAETQYF. As DNA, the CDR3 is TGTGCCAGCAGTTACAGTACAGGGGGCGCAGAGACCCAGTACTTC. The chain recombines TRBV6-5 with TRBJ2-5; 9 bases are shared with TRBD1. The germline V gene encodes CDR1 MNHEY and CDR2 SVGAGI. The V gene end was trimmed by 2 bases and the J gene end by 4 bases; junction bases not matched to a gene: 5. The CDR3 covers 15 residues.

CDR3 DNA sequence: TGTGCCAGCAGTTACTCGACTGGTTATAGCAATCAGCCCCAGCATTTT. Translated: CASSYSTGYSNQPQHF. V is TRBV6-6 and J is TRBJ1-5, with D uncertain. Trimming shortened V by 0 bases and J by 0 bases, and 9 bases separated the two germline ends. The germline gives CDR1 MNHNY, CDR2 SVGAGI (reference sequence). This CDR3 has 16 amino acids.

The chain carries TRBV7-8 and TRBJ1-2; no definite D call. V gave up 2 bases and J gave up 0 bases, with 7 bases separating them. CDR1 and CDR2 from the germline V gene are SGHVS and FQNEAQ. This CDR3 is 14 amino acids long. The CDR3: CASSLSGTNYGYTF. The CDR3 DNA reads as TGTGCCAGCAGCTTAAGCGGAACTAACTATGGCTACACCTTC.

This chain joins TRBV5-4 and TRBJ2-7, with no clear D. Trimming removed 2 bases from V and 3 bases from J, with 6 bases in between. The CDR3 covers 12 residues. The V gene's germline CDR1 is SGHNT and CDR2 YYREEE (reference sequence). The DNA of the CDR3 is TGTGCCAGCAGCTTTGGGGACTACGAGCAGTACTTC. Translating gives CASSFGDYEQYF.

In the case of this clone: Relative to the germline gene, one junction end is altered; a read error may explain this. V is TRBV30 and J is TRBJ1-5; no reliable D call. CDR1 and CDR2 (germline): GTSNPN, SVGIG (reference sequence). This CDR3 is 14 amino acids long. CDR3: CTWSVTGSNQPQHF. The CDR3 DNA follows: TGTACCTGGAGCGTCACGGGTTCCAATCAGCCCCAGCATTTT. Full variable domain (missing parts from reference TRBV30 and TRBJ1-5): SQTIHQWPATLVQPVGSPLSLECTVEGTSNPNLYWYRQAAGRGLQLLFYSVGIGQISSEVPQNLSASRPQDRQFILSSKKLLLSDSGFYLCTWSVTGSNQPQHFGDGTRLSIL.

The chain carries TRBV18 and TRBJ2-7, with D unresolved. The V end was cut by 3 bases, the J end by 2 bases, with 11 bases between. The CDR3 is 14 amino acids. Germline lookup yields CDR1 KGHSH and CDR2 LQKENI. The CDR3: CASSPGPGAYEQYF. CDR3 sequence (DNA): TGTGCCAGCTCACCCGGCCCGGGCGCCTACGAGCAGTACTTC.

This clone was seen more than once but under ten times. The genes are TRBV5-1 and TRBJ2-7; perhaps D is TRBD1 or TRBD2 (5 bases each). Germline V lookup: CDR1 SGHRS, CDR2 YFSETQ. Trimming left V 4 bases short and J 2 bases short, with 13 bases between. The CDR3 has 14 residues. CDR3 in DNA: TGCGCCAGCAGCACATGGGACCTTCCCTACGAGCAGTACTTC. Its protein product is CASSTWDLPYEQYF.

The chain couples TRBV10-3 to TRBJ2-5; D is perhaps TRBD1 (5 bases). Trimming shortened V by 2 bases and J by 1 base, and 5 bases separated the two germline ends. Germline CDR1 ENHRY, CDR2 SYGVKD. The CDR3 has 13 residues. The CDR3 DNA reads as TGTGCCATCAGTGAGGACAGCCAAGAGACCCAGTACTTC. Amino acid sequence: CAISEDSQETQYF.

This clone has a handful of counts. The J gene is TRBJ1-5, the V gene TRBV15; a weak D match, TRBD1 (5 bases). CDR3 length: 18 residues. Deletions cut 3 bases from V and 4 bases from J, with 22 bases between. CDR1 is LNHNV, CDR2 YYDKDF, per germline (reference sequence). CDR3 nucleotide sequence: TGTGCCACCAGCAGGGGCAGGGAAAGAGCAACAAATAATCAGCCCCAGCATTTT. It translates to CATSRGRERATNNQPQHF. Full variable domain (outside the CDR3, taken from reference TRBV15 and TRBJ1-5): DAMVIQNPRYQVTQFGKPVTLSCSQTLNHNVMYWYQQKSSQAPKLLFHYYDKDFNNEADTPDNFQSRRPNTSFCFLDIRSPGLGDTAMYLCATSRGRERATNNQPQHFGDGTRLSIL.

This clone has a handful of counts. The same CDR3 can be traced to other DNA sequences in this sample. The V and J genes are TRBV6-5 and TRBJ1-1, with D possibly being TRBD1 (5 bases). V lost 2 bases, J lost 5 bases, and 9 bases lay in between. CDR1 and CDR2 (germline): MNHEY, SVGAGI. CDR3 length: 13 residues. The CDR3 protein is CASSYLEGTEAFF. The CDR3 DNA is TGTGCCAGCAGTTACCTCGAGGGGACTGAAGCTTTCTTT.

This clone occurred a few times. The chain carries TRBV7-8 and TRBJ1-1, with D perhaps TRBD1 (5 bases). V was clipped by 5 bases and J by 6 bases, with 16 bases between them. CDR1 is SGHVS and CDR2 is FQNEAQ in the germline V gene. This CDR3 comprises 14 residues. The chain's CDR3 is CASSRDRRTPEAFF. The CDR3 region has the DNA TGTGCCAGCAGCCGGGACCGCCGGACCCCTGAAGCTTTCTTT.

The V call is TRBV21-1, the J call TRBJ2-2; TRBD1, the table's D call, was not compared with the DNA. TRBV21-1 is flagged as a pseudogene. CDR3 size: 17 residues. Here the CDR3 reads CASSQRGQDGNTGELFF. The DNA of the CDR3 is TGTGCCAGCAGCCAAAGAGGACAGGATGGGAACACCGGGGAGCTGTTTTTT.

This chain joins TRBV25-1 and TRBJ1-2; D unclear. With 3 bases removed from V and 1 base from J, the gap between germline ends came to 9 bases. The V gene's germline CDR1 is MGHDK and CDR2 SYGVNS. The CDR3 sequence is 14 residues long. The CDR3 DNA follows: TGTGCCAGCAGTGATCTCGGCGTTAACTATGGCTACACCTTC. Its protein product is CASSDLGVNYGYTF.

The chain combines TRBV5-1 with TRBJ1-2, with D possibly being TRBD1 (5 bases). CDR1 SGHRS and CDR2 YFSETQ come from the germline V gene. The CDR3 spans 15 residues. Between the trimmed V and J ends, which lost 7 bases and 3 bases, there was a span of 19 bases. The CDR3: CASAPGLVIDYGYTF. The CDR3 nucleotides are TGCGCCAGCGCCCCAGGGCTGGTGATTGACTATGGCTACACCTTC.